This T cell receptor beta chain was recovered during a study of T cells after yellow fever vaccination. Overall study findings and caveats: There was a possibility that FACS-sorted repertoires contained abundant clonotypes contaminating from the bulk population. Post-booster repertoires again held most primary-vaccination clones (roughly 96% CD4, roughly 89% CD8). Overlap between CD4 and CD8 compartments was detected for a small share of clonotypes.

In this sample, this clonotype turned up a few times. Its antigen is undetermined. The germline V gene encodes CDR1 SGHAT and CDR2 FQNNGV. This CDR3 spans 16 amino acids. Trimming took 6 bases from V and 5 from J; bases not matched to a gene: 12. Making TCR cDNA involved 5'RACE template switching, which added UMIs and a universal primer site. Using its own MiXCR run on the 5' RACE reads, TCRdb lists one record per CDR3 protein. This table has 360,000 or so distinct CDR3 sequences, roughly 12% appearing once. The origin of this receptor is a man aged 18 to 35 who received the YFV17D yellow fever vaccine. The specimen was PBMCs, collected on the day of the first yellow fever vaccination. The chain has TRBV11-2 and TRBJ2-3; 9 positions match TRBD2. The CDR3 DNA sequence: TGTGCCAGCAGTCCTTCCGCCGGGACTAGCCGAGATACGCAGTATTTT. It encodes CASSPSAGTSRDTQYF.